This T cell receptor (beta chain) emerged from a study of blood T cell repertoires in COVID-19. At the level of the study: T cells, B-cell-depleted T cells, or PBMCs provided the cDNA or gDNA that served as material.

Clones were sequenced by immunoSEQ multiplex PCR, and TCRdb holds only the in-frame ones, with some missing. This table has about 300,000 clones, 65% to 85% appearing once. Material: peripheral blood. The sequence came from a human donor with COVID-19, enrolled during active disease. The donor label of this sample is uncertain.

CDR3 nucleotides: TGTGCCAGCAGCCCAGACGGGTGGAAGGGGCTGTGGGAAAAACTGTTTTTT. Translated: CASSPDGWKGLWEKLFF. The chain has TRBV11-3 and TRBJ1-4, with D perhaps matching TRBD1 (5 bases). Per germline, CDR1 SGHNT and CDR2 YENEEA. This CDR3 is 17 amino acids long. The germline V and J ends were trimmed by 5 bases and 8 bases, with 24 bases remaining between them.